This T cell receptor beta chain derives from a study of T cells in women clearing cervical HPV infection. The wider study: Controls gave blood once infection was undetectable; cases at lesion identification. Notes on the study in general: TRBV6-7 abundance was lower in cases than controls (around 0.1% versus 0.15%). Richness plus V gene abundances separated cases from controls with AUC about 0.8.

As to this clone: Its antigen remains unidentified. The read ends 3 residues early relative to the CDR3; the germline J gene fills the gap.

Method: immunoSEQ multiplex PCR; TCRdb's copy keeps in-frame clones and lacks some. This sample contains 25,000 to 35,000 clones. V was pared by 0 bases and J by 3 bases, with 17 bases between. The length of the CDR3 is 17 residues. CDR1 and CDR2 from the germline V gene are DFQATT and SNEGSKA (reference sequence). The TCR comes from a woman between 18 and 69 years old with a cervical HPV16 infection that either progressed to CIN3+ or cleared (not recorded which). Sample: blood buffy coat. V is TRBV20-1 and J is TRBJ1-4; TRBD1 is a possible D gene (5 bases). The sequenced CDR3 bases are TGCAGTGCTAGAGATCTCAGAAGGGGAGGATCTAATGAAAAA. This gives the protein CSARDLRRGGSNEK. In full, the CDR3 is CSARDLRRGGSNEKLFF.